One and the same sample provided the 30 T cell receptor beta chains below, sequenced in a study of CD8+ T cells in alopecia areata. RNA extraction and reverse transcription yielded cDNA as sequencing template. The assay was immunoSEQ multiplex PCR, and TCRdb's table has in-frame clones only and misses some. The sample includes about 120,000 clones, less than 45% of them seen just once. The sample taken for sequencing was CD4+ T cells sorted from blood. The receptors derive from a human donor with alopecia areata.

Only one count was recorded for this clone. The CDR3 DNA reads TGTGCCAGCAGCTTGTACCCTGGAGGACTAGCCTACGAGCAGTACTTC. It translates to CASSLYPGGLAYEQYF. V gene TRBV5-6 combines with J gene TRBJ2-7; TRBD2 aligns across 7 bases. J lost 2 bases, V lost 1 base, and 9 bases had no gene match. The V gene's germline CDR1 is SGHDT and CDR2 YYEEEE. The CDR3 has 16 residues.

A remark on this clone: Other DNA sequences in the same sample also yield this CDR3. The genes are TRBV30 and TRBJ1-5; TRBD1 agrees at 7 bases. The V gene's germline CDR1 is GTSNPN and CDR2 SVGIG (reference sequence). The CDR3 covers 13 residues. After removal of 0 bases from V and 7 bases from J, the junction contained 3 bases not matched to a gene. CDR3 in amino acids: CAWSVRGNQPQHF. CDR3 sequence (DNA): TGTGCCTGGAGTGTCAGGGGGAACCAGCCCCAGCATTTT.

This clone was recorded many times. A read error may account for a junction end that differs from germline. The chain uses TRBV7-9 and TRBJ2-3; a weak D match, TRBD1 (5 bases). This CDR3 has 16 amino acids. Germline lookup yields CDR1 SEHNR and CDR2 FQNEAQ (reference sequence). CDR3 amino acids: CASTLANRQGSDTQYF. CDR3 DNA sequence: TGTGCCAGCACCTTAGCAAATCGCCAGGGCAGTGATACGCAGTATTTT.

This clone was counted once. The CDR3 region is CASSSDGTGNGYTF. CDR3 sequence (DNA): TGCGCCAGCAGCTCAGACGGGACAGGGAATGGCTACACCTTC. The chain recombines TRBV10-2 with TRBJ1-2; TRBD1 aligns across 9 bases. Germline V gene sequence: CDR1 WSHSY, CDR2 SAAADI. The CDR3 extends over 14 amino acids. V shed 6 bases and J 6 bases; nucleotides not matched to a gene: 8.

This chain links TRBV5-1 with TRBJ1-2; tentative D call: TRBD1 (5 bases). V was cut by 5 bases and J by 6 bases, with 14 bases left in between. CDR3 size: 13 residues. Germline loops: CDR1 SGHRS, CDR2 YFSETQ. This chain's CDR3 is CASSPGQNHGYTF. The CDR3 nucleotides read TGCGCCAGCAGTCCGGGGCAGAACCATGGCTACACCTTC.

The V call is TRBV29-1, the J call TRBJ1-5; a weak D match, TRBD1 (6 bases). Per germline, CDR1 SQVTM and CDR2 ANQGSEA. Between the trimmed V and J ends, which lost 3 bases and 2 bases, there was a span of 8 bases. This CDR3 is built from 13 residues. The CDR3 sequence: CSVDQGRNQPQHF. CDR3 DNA sequence: TGCAGCGTTGATCAGGGGCGCAATCAGCCCCAGCATTTT. The full variable domain, in which reference TRBV29-1 and TRBJ1-5 provide the parts outside the CDR3, is SAVISQKPSRDICQRGTSLTIQCQVDSQVTMMFWYRQQPGQSLTLIATANQGSEATYESGFVIDKFPISRPNLTFSTLTVSNMSPEDSSIYLCSVDQGRNQPQHFGDGTRLSIL.

The J gene is TRBJ1-1, the V gene TRBV29-1, with D maybe TRBD1 (5 bases). Trimming shortened V by 2 bases and J by 4 bases, and 11 bases separated the two germline ends. This CDR3 comprises 13 residues. The germline gives CDR1 SQVTM, CDR2 ANQGSEA. CDR3 sequence: CSVERDPSTEAFF. In nucleotides, the CDR3 is TGCAGCGTTGAACGGGACCCAAGCACTGAAGCTTTCTTT.

This clone appeared a few times. This chain connects TRBV27 to TRBJ2-7; D may be TRBD1 (5 bases). Germline values: CDR1 MNHEY, CDR2 SMNVEV (reference sequence). This CDR3 contains 14 residues. Deletions cut 2 bases from V and 0 bases from J, with 8 bases between. The CDR3 protein is CASSLRGFSYEQYF. CDR3 in DNA: TGTGCCAGCAGTTTAAGGGGCTTCTCCTACGAGCAGTACTTC.

The rearrangement uses TRBV2 and TRBJ2-1; possible D gene TRBD2, 5 bases. This CDR3 is built from 14 residues. CDR1 is SNHLY and CDR2 is FYNNEI in the germline V gene. Trimming took 5 bases from V and 6 from J, leaving 14 bases between them. The CDR3, as DNA: TGTGCCAGCAGTTTGGACTCATGGGCCAATGAGCAGTTCTTC. It specifies CASSLDSWANEQFF.

This chain connects TRBV30 to TRBJ2-1, with 8 bases matching TRBD1. V dropped 2 bases and J dropped 7; count of bases not matched to a gene: 4. CDR1 is GTSNPN, CDR2 SVGIG, per germline (reference sequence). The CDR3 has 13 residues. The CDR3 region has the DNA TGTGCCTGGAGTCAGGGACAGGCGAATGAGCAGTTCTTC. Its translation is CAWSQGQANEQFF.

This sequence joins TRBV5-1 and TRBJ2-7; 11 positions match TRBD2. The V segment lost 1 base and the J segment 5 bases; nucleotides outside the gene matches: 2. Germline V lookup: CDR1 SGHRS, CDR2 YFSETQ. The CDR3 is 14 amino acids. The CDR3 DNA reads as TGCGCCAGCAGCTTGACTAGCGGGAGTAACGAGCAGTACTTC. Translation: CASSLTSGSNEQYF.

This clone occurred a few times. This chain connects TRBV29-1 to TRBJ1-1, with D uncertain. Trimming cost V 3 bases and J 9 bases, with 14 bases left between them. The V gene's germline CDR1 is SQVTM and CDR2 ANQGSEA. CDR3 length: 12 amino acids. DNA of the CDR3: TGCAGCGTTGACTGGTCAACTAGTAAAGCTTTCTTT. It is translated as CSVDWSTSKAFF.

The DNA for the CDR3 is TGCAGCGCCCGGACTAGCGGGACTCCGCAGTATTTT. It specifies CSARTSGTPQYF. This chain uses TRBV29-1 with TRBJ2-3; 12 bases fit TRBD2. V lost 7 bases, J lost 10 bases, and 6 bases stayed unmatched. The V gene's germline CDR1 is SQVTM and CDR2 ANQGSEA. The CDR3 is made up of 12 amino acids.

In its sample, this clone was seen a few times. This sequence joins TRBV29-1 and TRBJ2-1; 8 positions match TRBD2. This CDR3 comprises 10 residues. J gave up 9 bases and V 7 bases, and 2 bases lay outside the gene matches. Germline V gene data show CDR1 as SQVTM and CDR2 as ANQGSEA. The CDR3 here is CSGLATEQFF. The CDR3 DNA is TGCAGCGGACTAGCGACTGAGCAGTTCTTC.

The chain has TRBV5-1 and TRBJ2-5; D not certain. Germline loops: CDR1 SGHRS, CDR2 YFSETQ. The V end lost 1 base, the J end lost 2 bases, and 9 bases lay between the germline ends. This CDR3 has 14 residues. Written as DNA, the CDR3 is TGCGCCAGCAGCTTGAGTCCAGGTCAAGAGACCCAGTACTTC. It is translated as CASSLSPGQETQYF.

There are a few counts of this clone. The rearrangement joins TRBV5-1 to TRBJ2-1; 8 nucleotides line up with TRBD2. Germline CDR1 is SGHRS and CDR2 is YFSETQ. V was clipped by 4 bases and J by 10 bases; unmatched bases: 13. This CDR3 contains 15 residues. The CDR3 here is CASSGGSLAGDEQFF. DNA of the CDR3: TGCGCCAGCAGCGGGGGCAGTCTAGCGGGTGACGAGCAGTTCTTC.

V gene TRBV5-1 combines with J gene TRBJ2-1; 10 bases are shared with TRBD1. Germline V lookup: CDR1 SGHRS, CDR2 YFSETQ. CDR3 length: 15 amino acids. The V gene end was trimmed by 7 bases and the J gene end by 4 bases; junction bases not matched to a gene: 8. The CDR3 loop reads CASAATGGRYNEQFF. DNA for the CDR3: TGCGCCAGCGCCGCGACAGGGGGCAGATACAATGAGCAGTTCTTC.

This clone has only a few counts. This chain links TRBV7-2 with TRBJ1-4; 8 bases are shared with TRBD1. The CDR3 is 15 amino acids. V lost 5 bases and J lost 2; bases outside the gene matches: 4. Germline lookup yields CDR1 SGHTA and CDR2 FQGNSA. The DNA of the CDR3 is TGTGCCAGCAGCCCACGACAGGGGACTAATGAAAAACTGTTTTTT. Protein product: CASSPRQGTNEKLFF. Full variable domain (rest looked up from reference TRBV7-2 and TRBJ1-4): GAGVSQSPSNKVTEKGKDVELRCDPISGHTALYWYRQSLGQGLEFLIYFQGNSAPDKSGLPSDRFSAERTGGSVSTLTIQRTQQEDSAVYLCASSPRQGTNEKLFFGSGTQLSVL.

This clone was detected a few times. The V call is TRBV29-1, the J call TRBJ1-1; D gene uncertain. Germline CDR1 and CDR2: SQVTM and ANQGSEA. The CDR3 sequence is 11 residues long. The CDR3 loop is CSGLYYTEAFF. DNA for the CDR3: TGCAGTGGCCTGTATTACACTGAAGCTTTCTTT.

The chain recombines TRBV5-1 with TRBJ2-1, with 8 bases matching TRBD1. The CDR3 is 16 amino acids. The germline gives CDR1 SGHRS, CDR2 YFSETQ. With 2 bases clipped from V and 0 bases from J, the junction kept 4 bases outside the gene matches. The CDR3 region has the DNA TGCGCCAGCAGCTTAAGGGACAGGAGCTCCTACAATGAGCAGTTCTTC. This sequence encodes CASSLRDRSSYNEQFF.

This clone turned up a few times. This chain links TRBV19 with TRBJ2-2; D perhaps matches TRBD1 (6 bases). There are 14 residues in the CDR3. Germline CDR1 is LNHDA and CDR2 is SQIVND (reference sequence). V lost 6 bases and J 0 bases, leaving 8 bases between the germline ends. CDR3 sequence (DNA): TGTGCCAGTAGACGGGACACGAACACCGGGGAGCTGTTTTTT. It is translated as CASRRDTNTGELFF.

The chain has TRBV11-2 and TRBJ2-1; the match to TRBD2 covers 7 bases. Germline V CDR1 and CDR2: SGHAT, FQNNGV. The CDR3 has 12 residues. With 7 bases clipped from V and 8 bases from J, the junction kept 5 bases outside the gene matches. CDR3: CASKGGSDEQFF. In nucleotides, the CDR3 is TGTGCCAGCAAGGGCGGGAGCGATGAGCAGTTCTTC.

This clone has more than one count but fewer than ten. The V and J genes are TRBV5-1 and TRBJ2-3; a possible D gene is TRBD2 (6 bases). The CDR3 has 14 residues. Germline CDR1 and CDR2: SGHRS and YFSETQ. The V end was cut by 1 base, the J end by 2 bases, with 8 bases between. CDR3 region: CASSLWEDTDTQYF. CDR3 in DNA: TGCGCCAGCAGCTTGTGGGAGGACACAGATACGCAGTATTTT.

J is TRBJ2-5 and V is TRBV23-1; no clear D. TRBV23-1 is classed as an ORF, of uncertain function. The CDR3 consists of 15 residues. V was clipped by 3 bases and J by 1 base, with 12 bases between them. The CDR3 loop reads CASSQPSPVQETQYF. CDR3 coding DNA: TGCGCCAGCAGTCAGCCCTCTCCAGTCCAAGAGACCCAGTACTTC.

The rearrangement uses TRBV4-3 and TRBJ2-3, with 12 bases lining up with TRBD1. With V trimmed by 1 base and J by 3 bases, 5 bases remained unmatched. The CDR3 consists of 17 residues. Germline CDR1 reads LGHNA; CDR2 reads YSLEER. The CDR3 DNA is TGCGCCAGCAGCCAAGTCGGGACAGGGGGCAGGACAGATACGCAGTATTTT. It yields the protein CASSQVGTGGRTDTQYF.

The chain is built from TRBV30 and TRBJ2-1; possible D gene TRBD1, 6 bases. Looked up from germline, CDR1 is GTSNPN and CDR2 is SVGIG (reference sequence). The V gene lost 4 bases and the J gene lost 1 base, with 11 bases spanning the gap. The CDR3 is made up of 14 amino acids. CDR3 bases: TGTGCCTGGACAGGGGCAATATCCTACAATGAGCAGTTCTTC. Translation gives CAWTGAISYNEQFF.

The chain couples TRBV4-3 to TRBJ2-1, with 7 bases matching TRBD1. The CDR3 extends over 17 amino acids. V shed 0 bases and J 3 bases; nucleotides not matched to a gene: 8. Germline V CDR1 and CDR2: LGHNA, YSLEER. The CDR3 sequence: CASSQDVRGLVYNEQFF. The CDR3 DNA sequence: TGCGCCAGCAGCCAAGATGTGAGGGGGCTAGTCTACAATGAGCAGTTCTTC.

This chain links TRBV20-1 with TRBJ2-5; D uncertain. The germline V and J ends were trimmed by 2 bases and 5 bases, with 6 bases remaining between them. The CDR3 loop spans 11 amino acids. Germline CDR1 reads DFQATT; CDR2 reads SNEGSKA (reference sequence). This chain's CDR3 is CSARPRETQYF. DNA for the CDR3: TGCAGTGCTAGACCCCGGGAGACCCAGTACTTC.

The chain uses TRBV7-2 and TRBJ2-5; D gene uncertain. The CDR3 extends over 14 amino acids. CDR1 is SGHTA and CDR2 is FQGNSA in the germline V gene. V gave up 1 base and J gave up 3 bases, with 9 bases separating them. CDR3 in DNA: TGTGCCAGCAGCTTAGAACAAGGAGAAGAGACCCAGTACTTC. Its protein is CASSLEQGEETQYF.

This clone was detected only a few times. The chain recombines TRBV29-1 with TRBJ2-6; possible D gene TRBD2, 6 bases. Trimming took 4 bases from V and 4 from J, leaving 11 bases between them. Germline-derived CDR1 and CDR2 are SQVTM and ANQGSEA. The CDR3 is 14 residues long. The CDR3 is CSVAGGEGANVLTF. CDR3 sequence (DNA): TGCAGCGTTGCCGGCGGGGAAGGGGCCAACGTCCTGACTTTC. Full variable domain (missing parts from reference TRBV29-1 and TRBJ2-6): SAVISQKPSRDICQRGTSLTIQCQVDSQVTMMFWYRQQPGQSLTLIATANQGSEATYESGFVIDKFPISRPNLTFSTLTVSNMSPEDSSIYLCSVAGGEGANVLTFGAGSRLTVL.